The present entry profiles one TCR beta chain with its context. This sample was included in a study of blood T cell repertoires in COVID-19. The repertoire was sequenced with immunoSEQ multiplex PCR; TCRdb's copy has only in-frame clones and lacks some. The sample includes around 150,000 clones, about 84% seen only once; the top ten take about 5.8%. The CDR3 totals 14 residues. CDR1 is MNHEY and CDR2 is SVGAGI in the germline V gene. V shed 6 bases and J shed 0 bases, with 9 bases lying between them. V and J are TRBV6-5 and TRBJ1-5, with TRBD1 as a possible D gene (6 bases). This TCR was recovered from a human donor in a cohort sampled during active COVID-19. Material for sequencing was peripheral blood. In DNA, the CDR3 is TGTGCCAGCAGCGCGGACAGTAGCAATCAGCCCCAGCATTTT. This encodes CASSADSSNQPQHF.